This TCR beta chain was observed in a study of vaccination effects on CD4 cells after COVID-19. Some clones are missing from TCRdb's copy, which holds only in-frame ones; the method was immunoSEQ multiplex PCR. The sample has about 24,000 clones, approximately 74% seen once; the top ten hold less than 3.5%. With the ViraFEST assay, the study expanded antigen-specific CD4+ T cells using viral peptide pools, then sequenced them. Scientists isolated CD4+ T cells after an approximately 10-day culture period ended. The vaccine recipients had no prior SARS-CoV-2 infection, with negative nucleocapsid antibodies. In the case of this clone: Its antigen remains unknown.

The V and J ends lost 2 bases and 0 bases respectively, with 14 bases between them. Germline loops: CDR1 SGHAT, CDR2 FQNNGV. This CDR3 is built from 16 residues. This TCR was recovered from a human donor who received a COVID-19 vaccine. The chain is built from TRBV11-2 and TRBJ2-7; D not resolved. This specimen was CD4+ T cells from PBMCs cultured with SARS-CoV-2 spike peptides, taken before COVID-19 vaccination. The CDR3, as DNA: TGTGCCAGCAGCTTACCCGACCGGGCCAGCTCCTACGAGCAGTACTTC. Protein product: CASSLPDRASSYEQYF.